The rows below give T cell receptor beta chains drawn from one sample of a study of Ad26.COV2.S vaccination and SARS-CoV-2 variants. Only in-frame clones appear in the TCRdb table, and some are missing; sequencing was by immunoSEQ multiplex PCR. The repertoire holds 300,000 to 400,000 clones, with roughly 84% as singletons. The sample here was peripheral blood, taken in a trial of Ad26.COV2.S vaccine versus placebo. The receptors derive from a person aged 18 to 65 who received the Ad26.COV2.S COVID-19 vaccine or a placebo. Both conserved end residues are part of each CDR3. Each record gives: D gene, J gene, clone size, V gene, CDR3 DNA, CDR3 protein. D genes are given only for firm matches. Size values are once, few and many counts, or a class for expanded clones, and some rows have none.

-	TRBJ1-6	-	TRBV5-1	TGCGCCAGCAGCCCGGGACAACCCAATTCACCCCTCCACTTT	CASSPGQPNSPLHF
TRBD1	TRBJ1-5	-	TRBV27	TGTGCCAGCAGCTGGACAGGGGCGCAGCCCCAGCATTTT	CASSWTGAQPQHF
-	TRBJ1-6	-	TRBV7-3	TGTGCCAGCAGCTTAAGCGGCCAGGGAGGGTCACCCCTCCACTTT	CASSLSGQGGSPLHF
TRBD1	TRBJ1-2	-	TRBV13	TGTGCCAGCAGTTTGGACAGGGGGCTTAGTTATGGCTACACCTTC	CASSLDRGLSYGYTF
TRBD1	TRBJ2-3	once	TRBV6-4	TGTGCCAGCAGTGACTCGACAGGACAGGGGGGAGATACGCAGTATTTT	CASSDSTGQGGDTQYF
-	TRBJ2-7	-	TRBV18	TGTGCCAGCTCAACTGGGGTCGACGAGCAGTACTTC	CASSTGVDEQYF
TRBD1	TRBJ2-6	-	TRBV6-4	TGTGCCAGCAGTGACTCGTTTCGGACAGGGGTGCCTGGGGCCAACGTCCTGACTTTC	CASSDSFRTGVPGANVLTF
-	TRBJ1-6	-	TRBV27	TGTGCCAGCAGTCCCCGGATGGGTTCGGGGACGTCCTATAATTCACCCCTCCACTTT	CASSPRMGSGTSYNSPLHF
-	TRBJ1-3	-	TRBV5-1	TGCGCCAGCAGCTTGGATTTTTCCAACTCTGGAAACACCATATATTTT	CASSLDFSNSGNTIYF
TRBD1	TRBJ1-2	-	TRBV5-6	TGTGCCAGCAGCTTGGACGGGACAGGGATCTATGGCTACACCTTC	CASSLDGTGIYGYTF
TRBD1	TRBJ2-5	-	TRBV11-1	TGTGCCAGCAGCGCCGACACAGGGGGCTATGAGACCCAGTACTTC	CASSADTGGYETQYF
-	TRBJ2-3	-	TRBV3-1/TRBV3-2	TGTGCCAGCAGCCCAGGTACGGATACGCAGTATTTT	CASSPGTDTQYF
-	TRBJ1-1	few	TRBV3-1/TRBV3-2	TGTGCCAGCAGCCAAGATAAGGGGAAAGCTTTCTTT	CASSQDKGKAFF
-	TRBJ1-5	once	TRBV6-5	TGTGCCAGCGGGGGAAATCAGCCCCAGCATTTT	CASGGNQPQHF
TRBD2	TRBJ2-3	-	TRBV4-3	TGCGCCAGCAGCCAAGAGGCTAGCGGGACTAGCACAGATACGCAGTATTTT	CASSQEASGTSTDTQYF
TRBD1	TRBJ1-1	-	TRBV12-5	TGTGCTAGTGACGGAACAGGGGCGGTTACTGAAGCTTTCTTT	CASDGTGAVTEAFF
-	TRBJ1-2	-	TRBV7-8	TGTGCCAGCAGCTTGGGCAGGACTAACTATGGCTACACCTTC	CASSLGRTNYGYTF
-	TRBJ1-2	-	TRBV12-3/TRBV12-4	TGTGCCAGCTCCAAGGGCGGTGGCTACACCTTC	CASSKGGGYTF
TRBD1	TRBJ1-2	-	TRBV11-2	TGTGCCAGCAGCCTTCACAGGGGGGACTATGGCTACACCTTC	CASSLHRGDYGYTF
-	TRBJ1-1	-	TRBV18	TGTGCCAGCTCACCACTCCAGGGACCGAACACTGAAGCTTTCTTT	CASSPLQGPNTEAFF
-	TRBJ1-5	-	TRBV6-1	TGTGCCAGCAGTGAACACCCCCAGAATCAGCCCCAGCATTTT	CASSEHPQNQPQHF
-	TRBJ1-2	-	TRBV29-1	TGCAGCGTCTATCAGGACAGCTATGGCTACACCTTC	CSVYQDSYGYTF